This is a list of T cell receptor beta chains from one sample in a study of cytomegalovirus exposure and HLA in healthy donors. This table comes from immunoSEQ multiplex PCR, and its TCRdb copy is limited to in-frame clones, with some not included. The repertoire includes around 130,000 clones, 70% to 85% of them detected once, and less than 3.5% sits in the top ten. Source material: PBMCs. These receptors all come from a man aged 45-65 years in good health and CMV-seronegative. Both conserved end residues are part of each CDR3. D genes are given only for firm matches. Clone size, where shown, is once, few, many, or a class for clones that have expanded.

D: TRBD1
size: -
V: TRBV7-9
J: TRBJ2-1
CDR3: CASSPPDRDNEQFF
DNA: TGTGCCAGCAGCCCACCTGACAGGGACAATGAGCAGTTCTTC

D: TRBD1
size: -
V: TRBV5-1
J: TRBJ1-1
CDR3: CASSGTGGPVDTEAFF
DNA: TGCGCCAGCAGCGGCACAGGGGGGCCAGTGGACACTGAAGCTTTCTTT

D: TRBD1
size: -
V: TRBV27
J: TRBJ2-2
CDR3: CASSLSSGTGGITGELFF
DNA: TGTGCCAGCAGTTTATCATCAGGGACAGGGGGCATCACCGGGGAGCTGTTTTTT

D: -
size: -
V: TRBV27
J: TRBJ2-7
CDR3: CASSPKEGYQVYEQYF
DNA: TGTGCCAGCAGTCCAAAAGAGGGCTATCAAGTCTACGAGCAGTACTTC

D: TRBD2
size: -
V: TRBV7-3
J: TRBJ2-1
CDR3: CASSVGSSGGPLRDEQFF
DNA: TGTGCCAGCAGCGTAGGGTCTAGCGGGGGGCCCCTCCGAGATGAGCAGTTCTTC

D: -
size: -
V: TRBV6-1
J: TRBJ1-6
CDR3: CASSEQGLYSPLHF
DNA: TGTGCCAGCAGTGAACAGGGGCTATATTCACCCCTCCACTTT

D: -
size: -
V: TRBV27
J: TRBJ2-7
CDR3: CASKGLLGEQYF
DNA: TGTGCCAGCAAGGGCCTACTAGGCGAGCAGTACTTC

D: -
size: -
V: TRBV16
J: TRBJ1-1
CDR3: CASSQQTGFRTEAFF
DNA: TGTGCCAGCAGCCAGCAAACAGGGTTTCGGACTGAAGCTTTCTTT

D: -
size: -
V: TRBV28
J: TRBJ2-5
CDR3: CASSLPLETQYF
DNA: TGTGCCAGCAGTCTCCCCCTAGAGACCCAGTACTTC

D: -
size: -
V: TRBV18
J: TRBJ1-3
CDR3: CASSPGASSGNTIYF
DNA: TGTGCCAGCTCACCAGGGGCGAGCTCTGGAAACACCATATATTTT

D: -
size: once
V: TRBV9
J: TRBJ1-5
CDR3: CASSVGGQIDQPQHF
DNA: TGTGCCAGCAGCGTAGGAGGGCAGATAGATCAGCCCCAGCATTTT

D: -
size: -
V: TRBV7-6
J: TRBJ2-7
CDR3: CASSPFASDEQYF
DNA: TGTGCCAGCAGCCCCTTTGCGAGCGACGAGCAGTACTTC

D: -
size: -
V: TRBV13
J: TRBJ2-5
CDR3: CASSFPGLKETQYF
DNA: TGTGCCAGCAGCTTCCCGGGACTTAAAGAGACCCAGTACTTC

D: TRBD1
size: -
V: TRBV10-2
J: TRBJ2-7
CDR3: CASSPGTGYYEQYF
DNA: TGCGCCAGCAGTCCCGGGACAGGGTACTACGAGCAGTACTTC

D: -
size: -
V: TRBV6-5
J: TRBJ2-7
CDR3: CASSYSRQTSSYEQYF
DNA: TGTGCCAGCAGTTACTCTAGACAAACGAGCTCCTACGAGCAGTACTTC

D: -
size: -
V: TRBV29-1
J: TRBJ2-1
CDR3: CSVEDTGGPVNEQFF
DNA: TGCAGCGTTGAAGACACGGGGGGCCCGGTGAATGAGCAGTTCTTC

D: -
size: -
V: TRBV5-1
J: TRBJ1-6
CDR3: CASSSGPGKGLIDSPLHF
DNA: TGCGCCAGCAGCTCCGGCCCCGGAAAGGGGCTGATCGATTCACCCCTCCACTTT

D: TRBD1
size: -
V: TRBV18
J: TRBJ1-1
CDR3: CASSPSQGVPTEAFF
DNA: TGTGCCAGCTCACCGTCACAGGGGGTTCCCACTGAAGCTTTCTTT

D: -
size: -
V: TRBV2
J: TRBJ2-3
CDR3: CASSVKLGGATDTQYF
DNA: TGTGCCAGCAGTGTAAAACTAGGGGGAGCCACAGATACGCAGTATTTT

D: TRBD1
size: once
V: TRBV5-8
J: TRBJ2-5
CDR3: CASSLGQGMETQYF
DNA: TGTGCCAGCAGCTTGGGACAGGGGATGGAGACCCAGTACTTC

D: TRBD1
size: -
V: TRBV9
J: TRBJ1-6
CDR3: CASSGMDRGIGSPLHF
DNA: TGTGCCAGCAGCGGAATGGACAGGGGGATAGGTTCACCCCTCCACTTT

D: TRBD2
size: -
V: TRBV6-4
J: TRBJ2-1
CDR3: CASRQNRAGGNEQFF
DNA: TGTGCCAGCAGACAAAACCGGGCGGGGGGCAATGAGCAGTTCTTC

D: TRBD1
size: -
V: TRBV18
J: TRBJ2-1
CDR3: CASSPPRSGGGNEQFF
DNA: TGTGCCAGCTCACCACCGAGGTCAGGGGGCGGGAATGAGCAGTTCTTC

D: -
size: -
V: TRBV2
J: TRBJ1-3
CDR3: CASRVMGGSGNTIYF
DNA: TGTGCCAGCAGAGTGATGGGGGGCTCTGGAAACACCATATATTTT

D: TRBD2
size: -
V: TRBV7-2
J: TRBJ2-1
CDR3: CATAGGAWNEQFF
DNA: TGTGCCACTGCCGGGGGGGCCTGGAATGAGCAGTTCTTC

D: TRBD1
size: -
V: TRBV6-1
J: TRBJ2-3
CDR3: CASSDPVTGASTDTQYF
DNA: TGTGCCAGCAGTGATCCAGTGACAGGGGCCAGCACAGATACGCAGTATTTT

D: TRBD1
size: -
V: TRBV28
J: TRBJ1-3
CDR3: CASSLRTGGWVNTIYF
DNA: TGTGCCAGCAGTTTACGGACAGGAGGGTGGGTAAACACCATATATTTT

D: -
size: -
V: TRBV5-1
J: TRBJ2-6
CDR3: CASKGISGANVLTF
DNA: TGCGCCAGCAAGGGGATCTCTGGGGCCAACGTCCTGACTTTC

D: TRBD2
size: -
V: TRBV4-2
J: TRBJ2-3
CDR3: CASSPTSGGGDTQYF
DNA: TGTGCCAGCAGCCCGACTAGCGGGGGGGGAGATACGCAGTATTTT

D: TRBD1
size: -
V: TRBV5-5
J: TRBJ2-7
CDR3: CASGRQGQYYEQYF
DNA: TGTGCCAGCGGGAGACAGGGTCAATACTACGAGCAGTACTTC

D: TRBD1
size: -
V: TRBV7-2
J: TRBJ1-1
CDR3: CASSFGQGTEAFF
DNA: TGTGCCAGCAGCTTCGGACAGGGGACTGAGGCTTTCTTT

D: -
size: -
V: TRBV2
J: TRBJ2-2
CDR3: CASRRQNTGELFF
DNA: TGTGCCAGCAGGCGGCAGAACACCGGGGAGCTGTTTTTT

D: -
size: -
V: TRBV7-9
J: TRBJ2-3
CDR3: CASSSVGDTQYF
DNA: TGTGCCAGCAGCTCCGTCGGTGATACGCAGTATTTT

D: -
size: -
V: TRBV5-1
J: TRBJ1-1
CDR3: CASSLAQGNTEAFF
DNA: TGCGCCAGCAGCTTGGCACAGGGGAACACTGAAGCTTTCTTT

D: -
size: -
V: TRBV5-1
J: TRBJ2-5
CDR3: CASSPRSVAVQETQYF
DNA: TGCGCCAGCAGCCCAAGGTCTGTAGCGGTGCAAGAGACCCAGTACTTC

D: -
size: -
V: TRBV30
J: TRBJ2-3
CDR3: CAWSVLGGTDTQYF
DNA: TGTGCCTGGAGTGTACTGGGCGGCACAGATACGCAGTATTTT

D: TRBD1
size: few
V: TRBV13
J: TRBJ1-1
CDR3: CASSLGDRVTRGAFF
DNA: TGTGCCAGCAGCTTAGGGGACAGGGTAACTCGAGGGGCTTTCTTT

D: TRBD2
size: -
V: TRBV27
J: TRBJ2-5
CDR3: CASSPGTSGGPRETQYF
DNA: TGTGCCAGCAGTCCAGGGACTAGCGGGGGACCCCGGGAGACCCAGTACTTC

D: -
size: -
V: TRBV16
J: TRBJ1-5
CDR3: CASSPNRDQPQHF
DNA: TGTGCCAGCAGCCCAAACAGGGACCAGCCCCAGCATTTT

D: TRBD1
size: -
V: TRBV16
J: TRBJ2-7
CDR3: CASSLRGTGYYEQYF
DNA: TGTGCCAGCAGCCTTAGAGGGACAGGGTACTACGAGCAGTACTTC

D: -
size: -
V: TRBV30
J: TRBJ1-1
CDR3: CACDRPPNLAEAFF
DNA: TGTGCTTGTGACAGGCCGCCGAATCTGGCTGAAGCTTTCTTT

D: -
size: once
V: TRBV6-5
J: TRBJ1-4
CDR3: CASSYLGSAAEKLFF
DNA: TGTGCCAGCAGTTACCTAGGTTCGGCCGCCGAAAAACTGTTTTTT

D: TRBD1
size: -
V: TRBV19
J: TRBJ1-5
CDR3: CASSSTPGQAVDQPQHF
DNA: TGTGCCAGTAGTTCAACCCCGGGACAGGCGGTCGATCAGCCCCAGCATTTT

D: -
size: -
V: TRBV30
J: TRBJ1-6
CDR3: CAWSIRSRAPLHF
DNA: TGTGCCTGGAGTATCCGGTCCCGGGCACCCCTCCACTTT

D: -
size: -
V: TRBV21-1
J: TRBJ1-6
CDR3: CASSARRDRANSPLHF
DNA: TGTGCCAGCAGCGCCCGGAGGGACAGGGCTAATTCACCCCTCCACTTT

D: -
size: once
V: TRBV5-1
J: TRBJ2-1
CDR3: CASSLGGGSSYNEQFF
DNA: TGCGCCAGCAGCTTGGGTGGAGGGAGCTCCTACAATGAGCAGTTCTTC

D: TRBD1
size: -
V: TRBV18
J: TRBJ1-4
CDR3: CASSAGGSDEKLFF
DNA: TGTGCCAGCTCGGCAGGGGGGAGCGATGAAAAACTGTTTTTT

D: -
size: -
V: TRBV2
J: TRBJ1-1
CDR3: CASSEGPKAFF
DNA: TGTGCCAGCAGTGAGGGGCCGAAAGCTTTCTTT

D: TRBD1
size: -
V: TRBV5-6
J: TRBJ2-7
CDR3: CASSPATGIDEQYF
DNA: TGTGCCAGCAGCCCGGCGACAGGGATCGACGAGCAGTACTTC

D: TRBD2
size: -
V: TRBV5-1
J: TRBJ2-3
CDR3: CASSLALAGTKFTDTQYF
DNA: TGCGCCAGCAGCTTGGCTCTAGCGGGGACCAAATTCACAGATACGCAGTATTTT

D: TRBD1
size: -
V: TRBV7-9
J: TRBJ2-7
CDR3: CASSSGQGPSSYEQYF
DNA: TGTGCCAGCAGCTCAGGACAGGGTCCGAGCTCCTACGAGCAGTACTTC

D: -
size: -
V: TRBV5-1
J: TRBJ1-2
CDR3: CASSLGNSRTSGGYTF
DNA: TGCGCCAGCAGCTTGGGAAACAGCCGAACTAGTGGTGGCTACACCTTC

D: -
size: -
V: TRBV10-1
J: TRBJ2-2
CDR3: CASSKGGASNTGELFF
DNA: TGCGCCAGTTCAAAAGGGGGGGCCTCGAACACCGGGGAGCTGTTTTTT

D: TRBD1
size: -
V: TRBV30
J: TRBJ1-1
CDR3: CAWSWAGGQFTEAFF
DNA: TGTGCCTGGAGTTGGGCAGGGGGCCAGTTCACTGAAGCTTTCTTT

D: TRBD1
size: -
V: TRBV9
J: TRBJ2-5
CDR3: CASSPGQAQETQYF
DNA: TGTGCCAGCAGCCCGGGACAGGCCCAAGAGACCCAGTACTTC